These 23 T cell receptor beta chains were all obtained from the same sample, sequenced in a study of T cells after yellow fever vaccination. TCRdb re-derived calls from the 5' RACE reads in MiXCR, one entry per CDR3 protein. The sample lists approximately 550,000 distinct CDR3 sequences; roughly 19% were seen once. The specimen was PBMCs, collected 15 days after the yellow fever booster vaccination. These receptors originate from a man aged 25 to 45 who received the YFV17D yellow fever vaccine.

This clonotype was seen only a few times. V usage is TRBV5-5 and J usage is TRBJ2-1; no firm D call. CDR3 size: 14 residues. CDR1 SGHKS and CDR2 YYEKEE come from the germline V gene (reference sequence). Trimming pared 0 bases from V and 3 bases from J, leaving 7 bases between. The CDR3 sequence: CASSLVVVYNEQFF. The CDR3 DNA is TGTGCCAGCAGCTTGGTGGTCGTCTACAATGAGCAGTTCTTC.

The V gene is TRBV6-2 or TRBV6-3, the J gene TRBJ1-1; no firm D call. V gave up 4 bases and J gave up 1 base, with 13 bases separating them. This CDR3 contains 15 residues. From germline, CDR1 is MNHEY and CDR2 SVGEGT. The CDR3, as DNA: TGTGCCAGCAGTTGGATGCAGAGCGCGAACACTGAAGCTTTCTTT. Translating gives CASSWMQSANTEAFF.

V usage is TRBV9 and J usage is TRBJ2-5; 7 nucleotides line up with TRBD2. Unmatched junction bases numbered 17, after V lost 1 base and J lost 5 bases. Per the germline V gene, CDR1 is SGDLS and CDR2 is YYNGEE. The CDR3 extends over 18 amino acids. CDR3 coding DNA: TGTGCCAGCAGCGTATTGATAGAAGGGCGGGAGAGTGATGAGACCCAGTACTTC. It encodes CASSVLIEGRESDETQYF.

This clonotype was seen only a few times. The V call is TRBV5-6, the J call TRBJ2-1; possibly TRBD1 for D (6 bases). V was pared by 1 base and J by 6 bases, with 17 bases between. CDR1 is SGHDT and CDR2 is YYEEEE in the germline V gene. The CDR3 runs 16 residues. In DNA form, the CDR3 reads TGTGCCAGCAGCTTGCTTGGGGGCACCCCGGGCAATGAGCAGTTCTTC. Encoded protein: CASSLLGGTPGNEQFF.

This clonotype was seen only a few times. The chain combines TRBV5-1 with TRBJ2-1; 8 nucleotides agree with TRBD1. The CDR3 has 14 amino acids. Per the germline V gene, CDR1 is SGHRS and CDR2 is YFSETQ. The junction had 4 bases not matched to a gene; V was cut back by 0 bases and J by 8 bases. The CDR3 protein is CASSLGQGRDEQFF. The CDR3 region has the DNA TGCGCCAGCAGCTTGGGACAGGGGCGAGATGAGCAGTTCTTC.

The rearrangement uses TRBV11-1 and TRBJ2-1, with 12 bases identical to TRBD2. Looked up from germline, CDR1 is SGHAT and CDR2 is FQDESV (reference sequence). The V gene end was trimmed by 7 bases and the J gene end by 0 bases; junction bases not matched to a gene: 10. CDR3 length equals 18 residues. The CDR3 DNA sequence: TGTGCCAGCATGAAAGGGACTAGCGGGTCGAGCTCCTACAATGAGCAGTTCTTC. Its protein is CASMKGTSGSSSYNEQFF.

V usage is TRBV24-1 and J usage is TRBJ2-3, with TRBD2 matching 7 bases. Trimming took 5 bases from V and 0 from J; bases not matched to a gene: 4. Germline V gene lookup returns CDR1 KGHDR and CDR2 SFDVKD. The CDR3 loop spans 15 amino acids. CDR3 in amino acids: CATSGTSESTDTQYF. For the CDR3, the DNA is TGTGCCACCAGTGGTACTAGCGAGAGCACAGATACGCAGTATTTT.

This chain links TRBV9 with TRBJ2-1; a weak D match, TRBD2 (5 bases). Germline V gene data show CDR1 as SGDLS and CDR2 as YYNGEE. The V gene lost 1 base and the J gene lost 10 bases, with 21 bases spanning the gap. The CDR3 runs to 16 residues. In nucleotides, the CDR3 is TGTGCCAGCAGCGTAAGCCTAGTAGAATTGCAGCGGGAGCAGTTCTTC. The encoded protein is CASSVSLVELQREQFF.

Only a few counts were recorded for this clonotype. V gene TRBV5-4 combines with J gene TRBJ2-3; D call uncertain. The CDR3 totals 15 residues. Germline V CDR1 and CDR2: SGHNT, YYREEE (reference sequence). V gave up 1 base and J gave up 0 bases, with 9 bases separating them. The CDR3 bases are TGTGCCAGCAGCTTGTGGACCGCCAGCACAGATACGCAGTATTTT. Its protein is CASSLWTASTDTQYF.

This chain connects TRBV7-2 to TRBJ2-5; TRBD1 matches 7 bases. J gave up 2 bases and V 2 bases, and 8 bases lay outside the gene matches. This CDR3 region has 16 residues. CDR1 is SGHTA and CDR2 is FQGNSA in the germline V gene. In DNA form, the CDR3 reads TGTGCCAGCAGCTTAAGGGCAGGGGGTCGGCAAGAGACCCAGTACTTC. The encoded protein is CASSLRAGGRQETQYF.

This clonotype has a handful of counts. The V call is TRBV14, the J call TRBJ2-1; D remains ambiguous. This CDR3 is built from 16 residues. Trimming shortened V by 7 bases and J by 0 bases, and 16 bases separated the two germline ends. CDR1 SGHDN and CDR2 FVKESK come from the germline V gene. The CDR3 protein is CASTKARSNSYNEQFF. CDR3 sequence (DNA): TGTGCCAGCACCAAAGCCCGGAGTAACTCCTACAATGAGCAGTTCTTC.

This clonotype occurred a few times. The gene calls are TRBV20-1 and TRBJ2-5; D is perhaps TRBD1 (5 bases). V was clipped by 6 bases and J by 5 bases, with 10 bases between them. CDR1 DFQATT and CDR2 SNEGSKA come from the germline V gene (reference sequence). The CDR3 runs to 11 residues. CDR3 coding DNA: TGCAGTGCCAAGGGGTTGGAGACCCAGTACTTC. It specifies CSAKGLETQYF.

The CDR3 DNA is TGTGCCATCAGATCTCCCTTAAGCTCCTACAATGAGCAGTTCTTC. It translates to CAIRSPLSSYNEQFF. The genes are TRBV10-3 and TRBJ2-1, with no clear D. Trimming left V 6 bases short and J 0 bases short, with 12 bases between. CDR1 and CDR2 (germline): ENHRY, SYGVKD. This CDR3 comprises 15 residues.

This clonotype was recorded at least ten times. CDR3 nucleotides: TGTGCCACCTCCGGGACAGGGAGCACCGGGGAGCTGTTTTTT. Protein product: CATSGTGSTGELFF. The chain links TRBV24-1 to TRBJ2-2; 9 nucleotides line up with TRBD1. Germline V CDR1 and CDR2: KGHDR, SFDVKD. V dropped 9 bases and J dropped 4; count of bases not matched to a gene: 5. The CDR3 has 14 residues.

CDR3 sequence reads: CASSFYRDTYEQYF. CDR3 sequence (DNA): TGTGCCAGCAGTTTCTACAGGGACACCTACGAGCAGTACTTC. This chain links TRBV12-3 or TRBV12-4 with TRBJ2-7; the D gene is possibly TRBD1 (6 bases). The CDR3 totals 14 residues. Deletions cut 3 bases from V and 2 bases from J, with 11 bases between.

This clonotype has a handful of counts. The chain employs TRBV20-1 and TRBJ2-7; D uncertain. Germline loops: CDR1 DFQATT, CDR2 SNEGSKA (reference sequence). V lost 3 bases, J lost 0 bases, and 15 bases lay in between. The CDR3 is made up of 15 amino acids. The CDR3: CSASPLDTPSYEQYF. CDR3 bases: TGCAGTGCTAGCCCTCTCGATACACCCTCCTACGAGCAGTACTTC.

This rearrangement joins TRBV7-6 to TRBJ2-3, with D possibly being TRBD1 (6 bases). The V gene lost 9 bases and the J gene lost 6 bases, with 22 bases spanning the gap. The CDR3 runs 15 residues. The germline gives CDR1 SGHVS, CDR2 FNYEAQ. DNA of the CDR3: TGTGCCAGTCGGGACACTTTCTCGATGGGCGATACGCAGTATTTT. It specifies CASRDTFSMGDTQYF. Using reference TRBV7-6 and TRBJ2-3 for the parts outside the CDR3, the full variable domain is GAGVSQSPRYKVTKRGQDVALRCDPISGHVSLYWYRQALGQGPEFLTYFNYEAQQDKSGLPNDRFSAERPEGSISTLTIQRTEQRDSAMYRCASRDTFSMGDTQYFGPGTRLTVL.

The chain links TRBV20-1 to TRBJ2-5, with D hard to call. Trimming removed 5 bases from V and 5 bases from J, with 18 bases in between. This CDR3 is built from 14 residues. The germline V gene has CDR1 DFQATT and CDR2 SNEGSKA (reference sequence). This chain's CDR3 is CSAYKGSGGETQYF. The DNA of the CDR3 is TGCAGTGCTTACAAGGGTTCTGGTGGGGAGACCCAGTACTTC.

This clonotype has at least ten counts. The chain joins TRBV20-1 to TRBJ1-5; TRBD1 matches at 11 bases. The length of the CDR3 is 15 residues. V lost 5 bases and J lost 6; bases outside the gene matches: 9. Germline CDR1 and CDR2: DFQATT and SNEGSKA (reference sequence). CDR3 amino acids: CSAPPGTGGFQPQHF. CDR3 in DNA: TGCAGTGCTCCTCCCGGGACAGGGGGGTTTCAGCCCCAGCATTTT.

The rearrangement joins TRBV7-6 to TRBJ2-1; possible D gene TRBD2, 5 bases. Trimming stripped 1 base from V and 10 bases from J, with 20 bases between. CDR3 length: 16 residues. CDR1 is SGHVS, CDR2 FNYEAQ, per germline. CDR3 loop: CASSLVSSDTPGEQFF. CDR3 DNA: TGTGCCAGCAGCTTAGTCAGTAGCGACACCCCCGGCGAGCAGTTCTTC.

The rearrangement links TRBV29-1 to TRBJ2-7; tentative D call: TRBD2 (7 bases). Per germline, CDR1 SQVTM and CDR2 ANQGSEA. V lost 5 bases and J 3 bases, leaving 17 bases between the germline ends. The CDR3 totals 14 residues. CDR3 region: CSVFLRGGDYEQYF. The CDR3 DNA follows: TGCAGCGTTTTCCTCAGGGGAGGGGACTACGAGCAGTACTTC.

About this clonotype: At one end, the junction sequence differs from germline, possibly due to a read error. The genes are TRBV4-3 and TRBJ2-1; D is unclear. CDR3 length equals 15 residues. Germline V lookup: CDR1 LGHNA, CDR2 YSLEER. As DNA, the CDR3 is TGCGCCAGCAGCCAAGATAGGGCCCCCCACAATAAGCAGTTCTTC. Residues: CASSQDRAPHNKQFF.

In this sample, this clonotype turned up many times. The CDR3 sequence: CASSLTGNTEAFF. CDR3 sequence (DNA): TGTGCCAGCAGCTTAACAGGGAACACTGAAGCTTTCTTT. The chain joins TRBV12-3 or TRBV12-4 to TRBJ1-1; TRBD1 is a possible D gene (5 bases). This CDR3 contains 13 residues. V dropped 6 bases and J dropped 1 base, with 9 bases sitting between them.